This T cell receptor (beta chain) came from a study of post-analysis software for immune sequencing data (dated by TCRdb to between 2014 and 2017). For context, the study as a whole: Relapsing-remitting, secondary progressive and progressive-relapsing multiple sclerosis were recorded as disease courses, and subtype annotation was lacking for some patients. Patient repertoires were compared against 11 to 12 previously published healthy control repertoires from donors aged roughly 6 to 25 years. A subset of samples was prepared in parallel using single-end sample barcoding, then pooled and co-amplified after Illumina adapter ligation. Overall study results and their limits: Normalized Chao1 diversity was significantly lower in multiple sclerosis patients than controls, suggesting substantial peripheral T-cell clonal expansion. The multiple sclerosis patient group was slightly younger than the control group. When samples were clustered directly using the F measure, samples prepared in the same batch co-clustered strongly, which prompted a batch-effect correction. Significantly higher frequencies in patients than in controls were found for several TRBV segments, including TRBV5-6, TRBV5-1 and TRBV20-1.

There are 18 amino acids in the CDR3, from cysteine to phenylalanine inclusive. CDR3 DNA is the only sequence kept; it has 54 bases, read in frame from the first base. Concerning this clonotype itself: Its cognate antigen has yet to be identified. One junction end disagrees with the germline gene, perhaps due to a read error.

To demonstrate the VDJtools post-analysis software, the study profiled TCR beta repertoires from the peripheral blood of around 13 young patients with multiple sclerosis. The multiple sclerosis patients were children and adolescents between roughly 6 and 17 years of age. Preparation of the library involved PCR. The reads were generated on an Illumina HiSeq 2500. To reduce PCR and sequencing biases, unique molecular identifiers were incorporated into the TCR beta cDNA libraries. About 500,000 cDNA molecules were obtained per 1 to 10 million input T cells, so each molecule approximated one T cell. Patient libraries were prepared and sequenced with the same protocol used for the earlier healthy control dataset. Samples belonging to the same batch were prepared together, multiplexed and sequenced on a shared HiSeq lane. As for the authors' bioinformatics: MIGEC was used to process the raw barcoded reads, and molecular identifier groups with only a single read were discarded before consensus assembly and CDR3 extraction. VDJtools was used for post-analysis of the clonotype tables, with diversity normalized by down-sampling every dataset to the smallest sample size. In repertoire overlap clustering, CDR3 amino acid sequences, but not nucleotide sequences, were matched to correct batch-related cross-sample contamination. TCRdb ran its own pipeline on the public reads, namely fastp trimming at Q25 and MiXCR clone calling, and kept in-frame beta chains. Identical CDR3 protein sequences are pooled into one entry, listed with their most common genes and DNA. Here the V and J calls rest on TCRdb's processing, not on the authors' analysis. The sample records 750,000 to 900,000 distinct CDR3 sequences, around 42% of which are singletons. Together, the top ten hold 4% to 5% of the sample.

The chain was built from TRBV12-3 or TRBV12-4 and TRBJ2-5; 8 junctional bases match TRBD2. Sequenced sample: blood. This sequence was found in a girl under 18 with multiple sclerosis. The DNA sequence reads TGTGCCAGCAGTCCGGACTGGCGGGAGGCCGAGCCCCACGAGATCCAGTACTTC. Its translation reads: CASSPDWREAEPHEIQYF.